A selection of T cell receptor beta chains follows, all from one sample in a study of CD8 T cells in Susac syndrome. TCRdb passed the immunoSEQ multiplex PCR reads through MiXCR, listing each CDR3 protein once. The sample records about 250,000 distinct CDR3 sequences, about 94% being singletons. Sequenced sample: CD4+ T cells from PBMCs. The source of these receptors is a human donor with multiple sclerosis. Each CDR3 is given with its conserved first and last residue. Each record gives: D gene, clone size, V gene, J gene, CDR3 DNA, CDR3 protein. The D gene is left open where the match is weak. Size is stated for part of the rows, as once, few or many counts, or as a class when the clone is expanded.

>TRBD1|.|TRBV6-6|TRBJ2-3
TGTGCCAGCAGCTCCGACAGGGGGCCCGCAGATACGCAGTATTTT
CASSSDRGPADTQYF
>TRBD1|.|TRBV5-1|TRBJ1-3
TGCGCCAGCAGCTTGGGGGTTCAGGGGGGAAGGTCGGCTGGAAACACCATATATTTT
CASSLGVQGGRSAGNTIYF
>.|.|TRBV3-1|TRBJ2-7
TGTGCCAGCAGCCAAGATTATGCAGGGCCCCACGAGCAGTACTTC
CASSQDYAGPHEQYF
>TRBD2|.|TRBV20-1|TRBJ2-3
TGCAGTGCTAGAAAGGGGCTAGCGGGGCGGGATACGCAGTATTTT
CSARKGLAGRDTQYF
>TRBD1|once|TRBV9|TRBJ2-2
TGTGCCAGCGGAGCGACAGGGGGGAACACCGGGGAGCTGTTTTTT
CASGATGGNTGELFF
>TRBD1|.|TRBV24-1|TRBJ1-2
TGTGCCACCAGTGATGAGACAGGGTCGGTCTATGGCTACACCTTC
CATSDETGSVYGYTF
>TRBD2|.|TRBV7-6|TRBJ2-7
TGTGCCAGCACCCTCCGATCACCGGGACTAGCGGGGACCTACGAGCAGTACTTC
CASTLRSPGLAGTYEQYF
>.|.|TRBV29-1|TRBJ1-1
TGCAGCGTTGTGGGAGAAGGGGTGACTGAAGCTTTCTTT
CSVVGEGVTEAFF
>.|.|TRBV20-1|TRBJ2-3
TGCAGTGCCGAAGGGGGACCGCAGGGTTTCACAGATACGCAGTATTTT
CSAEGGPQGFTDTQYF
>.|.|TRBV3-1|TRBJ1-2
TGTGCCAGCAGCCAAGGAAGTGGAACCGAATATGGCTACACCTTC
CASSQGSGTEYGYTF
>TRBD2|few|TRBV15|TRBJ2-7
TGTGCCACCGCAACGGGCGGGGGTAACTACGAGCAGTACTTC
CATATGGGNYEQYF
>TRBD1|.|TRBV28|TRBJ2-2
TGTGCCAGCAGTTTACCCTCTACCGGGACAGGTCCCAGGACCGGGGAGCTGTTTTTT
CASSLPSTGTGPRTGELFF
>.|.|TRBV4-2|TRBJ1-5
TGTGCCAGCAGCCAAGATGGGGCAGGGCGAAATCAGCCCCAGCATTTT
CASSQDGAGRNQPQHF
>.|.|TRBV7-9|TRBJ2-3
TGTGCCAGCAGCCCCCCCATGCGACCAGATACGCAGTATTTT
CASSPPMRPDTQYF
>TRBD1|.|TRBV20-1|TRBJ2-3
TGCAGTGCTAGAGCCTCCGCAGGGGGACCCAGCACAGATACGCAGTATTTT
CSARASAGGPSTDTQYF
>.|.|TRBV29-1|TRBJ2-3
TGCAGCGTTGAAAGGGGCGGGATGGGGTCAGATACGCAGTATTTT
CSVERGGMGSDTQYF
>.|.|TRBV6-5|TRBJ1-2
TGTGCCAGCAGGAACGCGGGGGGCATCTCCGGTGGCTACACCTTC
CASRNAGGISGGYTF
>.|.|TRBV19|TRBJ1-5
TGTGCCAGTAGTATAGCCAGGGGAAGCAATCAGCCCCAGCATTTT
CASSIARGSNQPQHF
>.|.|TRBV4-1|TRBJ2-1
TGCGCCAGCAGCCAAGAGTGGATAATCGGTAACAATGAGCAGTTCTTC
CASSQEWIIGNNEQFF
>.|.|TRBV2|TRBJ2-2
TGTGCCAGCAGGAACCCGTACAGGGACCCCGGGGAGCTGTTTTTT
CASRNPYRDPGELFF